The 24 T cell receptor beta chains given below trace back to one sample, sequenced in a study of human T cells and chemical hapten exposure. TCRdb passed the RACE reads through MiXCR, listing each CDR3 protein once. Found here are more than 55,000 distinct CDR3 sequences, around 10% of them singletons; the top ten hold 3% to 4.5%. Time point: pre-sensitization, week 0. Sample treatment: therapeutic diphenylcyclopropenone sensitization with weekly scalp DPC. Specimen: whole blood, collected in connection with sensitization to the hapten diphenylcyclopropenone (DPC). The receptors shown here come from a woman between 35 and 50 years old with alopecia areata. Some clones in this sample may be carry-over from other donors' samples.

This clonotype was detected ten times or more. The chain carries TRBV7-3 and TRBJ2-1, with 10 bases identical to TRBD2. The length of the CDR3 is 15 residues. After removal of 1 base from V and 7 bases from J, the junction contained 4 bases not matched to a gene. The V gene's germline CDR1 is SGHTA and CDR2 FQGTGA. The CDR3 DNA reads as TGTGCCAGCAGCTTAAAGGGACTAGCGCAAAATGAGCAGTTCTTC. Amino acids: CASSLKGLAQNEQFF.

The CDR3 sequence: CASSFRDRTYNEQFF. DNA for the CDR3: TGTGCCAGCAGCTTCCGGGACAGGACCTACAATGAGCAGTTCTTC. The rearrangement links TRBV7-6 to TRBJ2-1; 8 bases are a match to TRBD1. Germline values: CDR1 SGHVS, CDR2 FNYEAQ. CDR3 size: 15 residues. V lost 3 bases to trimming and J lost 2 bases; unmatched junction nucleotides: 3.

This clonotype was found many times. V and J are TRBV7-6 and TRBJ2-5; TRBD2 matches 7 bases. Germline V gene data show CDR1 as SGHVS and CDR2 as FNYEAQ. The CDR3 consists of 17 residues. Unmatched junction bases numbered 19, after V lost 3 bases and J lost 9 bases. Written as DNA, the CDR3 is TGTGCCAGCAGCTTGGAGCTAGCGGAGGAGGCGGTTTATGCCCAGTACTTC. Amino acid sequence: CASSLELAEEAVYAQYF. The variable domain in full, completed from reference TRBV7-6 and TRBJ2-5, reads GAGVSQSPRYKVTKRGQDVALRCDPISGHVSLYWYRQALGQGPEFLTYFNYEAQQDKSGLPNDRFSAERPEGSISTLTIQRTEQRDSAMYRCASSLELAEEAVYAQYFGPGTRLLVL.

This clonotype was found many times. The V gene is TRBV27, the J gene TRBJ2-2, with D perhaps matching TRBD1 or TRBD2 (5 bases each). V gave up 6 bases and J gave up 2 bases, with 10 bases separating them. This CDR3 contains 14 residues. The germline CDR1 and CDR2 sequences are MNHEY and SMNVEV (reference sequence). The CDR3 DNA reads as TGTGCCAGCAGCCGGGACGGAAACACCGGGGAGCTGTTTTTT. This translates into CASSRDGNTGELFF.

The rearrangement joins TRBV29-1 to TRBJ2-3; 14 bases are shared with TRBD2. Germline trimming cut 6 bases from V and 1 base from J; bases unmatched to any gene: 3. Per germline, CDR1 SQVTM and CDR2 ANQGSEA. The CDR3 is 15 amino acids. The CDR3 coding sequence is TGCAGCGTCTCGGGACTAGCGGGAGGCACAGATACGCAGTATTTT. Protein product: CSVSGLAGGTDTQYF.

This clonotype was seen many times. The CDR3 nucleotides read TGCGCCAGCAGCCCAACCGGGACTAGCGGAATAGGGGAGCTGTTTTTT. This codes for CASSPTGTSGIGELFF. J is TRBJ2-2 and V is TRBV5-1, with 11 bases identical to TRBD2. The CDR3 is 16 residues long. Germline trimming cut 4 bases from V and 8 bases from J; bases unmatched to any gene: 10. CDR1 and CDR2 from the germline V gene are SGHRS and YFSETQ.

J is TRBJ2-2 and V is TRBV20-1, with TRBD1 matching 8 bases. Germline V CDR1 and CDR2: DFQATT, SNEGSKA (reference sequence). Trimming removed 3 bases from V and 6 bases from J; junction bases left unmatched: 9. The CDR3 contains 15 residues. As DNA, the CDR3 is TGCAGTGCTAGTGTCAGGGGGCGAGTTCCCGGGGAGCTGTTTTTT. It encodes CSASVRGRVPGELFF.

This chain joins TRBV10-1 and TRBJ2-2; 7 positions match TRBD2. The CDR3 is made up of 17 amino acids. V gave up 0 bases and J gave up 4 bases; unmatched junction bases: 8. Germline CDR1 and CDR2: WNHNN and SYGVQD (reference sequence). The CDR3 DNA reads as TGCGCCAGCAGTGAGTCGATCGGGGGGAGGAGCACCGGGGAGCTGTTTTTT. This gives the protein CASSESIGGRSTGELFF.

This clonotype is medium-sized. The CDR3 DNA sequence: TGCAGTGCTAAGGACAGGGGGCCTACCGGGGAGCTGTTTTTT. It encodes CSAKDRGPTGELFF. The V gene is TRBV20-1, the J gene TRBJ2-2; 11 positions agree with TRBD1. The germline CDR1 and CDR2 sequences are DFQATT and SNEGSKA (reference sequence). After removal of 4 bases from V and 5 bases from J, the junction contained 3 bases not matched to a gene. The CDR3 is made up of 14 amino acids.

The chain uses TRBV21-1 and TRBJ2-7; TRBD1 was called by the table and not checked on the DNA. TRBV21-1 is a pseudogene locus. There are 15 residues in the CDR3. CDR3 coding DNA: TGTGCCAGCAGCAAGGGGGACAGGGACTCCTACGAGCAGTACTTC. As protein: CASSKGDRDSYEQYF.

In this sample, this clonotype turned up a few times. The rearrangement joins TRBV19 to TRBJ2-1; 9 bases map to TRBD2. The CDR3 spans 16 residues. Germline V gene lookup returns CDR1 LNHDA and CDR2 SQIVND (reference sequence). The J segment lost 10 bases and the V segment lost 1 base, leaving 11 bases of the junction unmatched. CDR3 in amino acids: CASSIAGGRASEEQFF. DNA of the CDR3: TGTGCCAGTAGTATAGCGGGCGGGAGGGCCTCGGAGGAGCAGTTCTTC.

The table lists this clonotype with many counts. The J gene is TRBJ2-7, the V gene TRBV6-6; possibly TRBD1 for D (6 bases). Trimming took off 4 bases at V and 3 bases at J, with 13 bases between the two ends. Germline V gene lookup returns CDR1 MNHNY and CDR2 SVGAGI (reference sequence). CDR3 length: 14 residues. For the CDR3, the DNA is TGTGCCAGCAGTTGGAGCGGACAGTACTACGAGCAGTACTTC. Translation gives CASSWSGQYYEQYF.

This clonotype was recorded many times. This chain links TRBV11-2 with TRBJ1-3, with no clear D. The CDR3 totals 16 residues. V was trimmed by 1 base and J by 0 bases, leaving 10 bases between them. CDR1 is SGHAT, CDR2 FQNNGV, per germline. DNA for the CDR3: TGTGCCAGCAGCTTAGGGGGAGCCGTCTCTGGAAACACCATATATTTT. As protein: CASSLGGAVSGNTIYF.

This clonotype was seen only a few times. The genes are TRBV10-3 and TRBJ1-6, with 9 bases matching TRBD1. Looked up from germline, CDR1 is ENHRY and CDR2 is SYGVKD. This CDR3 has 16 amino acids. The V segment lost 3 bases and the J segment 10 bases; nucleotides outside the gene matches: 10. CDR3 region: CAISDPGQGVGSPLHF. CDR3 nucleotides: TGTGCCATCAGTGACCCGGGACAGGGCGTTGGGTCACCCCTCCACTTT.

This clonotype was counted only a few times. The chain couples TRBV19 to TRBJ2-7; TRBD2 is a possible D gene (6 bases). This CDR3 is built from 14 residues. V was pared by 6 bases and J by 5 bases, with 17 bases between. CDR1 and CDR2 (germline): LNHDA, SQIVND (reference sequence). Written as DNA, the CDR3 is TGTGCCAGTAGAGGGAGGACCGGTGAGAACGAGCAGTACTTC. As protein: CASRGRTGENEQYF.

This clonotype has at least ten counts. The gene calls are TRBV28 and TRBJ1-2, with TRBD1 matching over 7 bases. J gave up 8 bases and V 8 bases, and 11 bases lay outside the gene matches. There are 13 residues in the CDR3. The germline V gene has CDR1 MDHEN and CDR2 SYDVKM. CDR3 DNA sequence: TGTGCCAGCTATAATGACAGGGTACGCGGCTACACCTTC. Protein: CASYNDRVRGYTF.

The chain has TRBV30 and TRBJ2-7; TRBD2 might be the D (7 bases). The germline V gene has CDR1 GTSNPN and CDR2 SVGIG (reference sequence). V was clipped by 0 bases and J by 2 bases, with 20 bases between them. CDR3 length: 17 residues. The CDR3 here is CAWSVAGRGGGTYEQYF. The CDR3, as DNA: TGTGCCTGGAGTGTCGCAGGGAGGGGCGGGGGCACCTACGAGCAGTACTTC.

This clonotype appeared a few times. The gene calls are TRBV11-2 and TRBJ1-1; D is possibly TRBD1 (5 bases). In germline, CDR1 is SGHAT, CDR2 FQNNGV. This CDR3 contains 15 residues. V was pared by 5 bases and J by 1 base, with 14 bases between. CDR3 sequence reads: CASSPPGIQNTEAFF. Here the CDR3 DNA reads TGTGCCAGCAGCCCCCCAGGGATACAGAACACTGAAGCTTTCTTT.

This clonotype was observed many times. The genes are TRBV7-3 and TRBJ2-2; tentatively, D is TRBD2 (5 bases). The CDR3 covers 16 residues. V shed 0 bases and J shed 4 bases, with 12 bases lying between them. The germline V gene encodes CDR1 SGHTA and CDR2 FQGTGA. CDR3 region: CASSLTRVSGTGELFF. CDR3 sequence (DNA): TGTGCCAGCAGCTTAACGAGGGTTTCGGGCACCGGGGAGCTGTTTTTT.

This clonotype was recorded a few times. CDR3 DNA sequence: TGCAGTGCTAGAGCTCATAGTACAGGGCAAGAGACCCAGTACTTC. Its translation is CSARAHSTGQETQYF. The chain joins TRBV20-1 to TRBJ2-5, with D possibly matching TRBD1 (6 bases). Germline values: CDR1 DFQATT, CDR2 SNEGSKA (reference sequence). V shed 1 base and J shed 2 bases, with 14 bases lying between them. This CDR3 is built from 15 residues.

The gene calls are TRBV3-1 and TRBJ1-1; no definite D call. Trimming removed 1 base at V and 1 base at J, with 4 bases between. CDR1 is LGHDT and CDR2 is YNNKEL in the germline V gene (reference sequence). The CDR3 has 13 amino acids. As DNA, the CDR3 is TGTGCCAGCAGCCAAGGAGGGAACACTGAAGCTTTCTTT. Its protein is CASSQGGNTEAFF.

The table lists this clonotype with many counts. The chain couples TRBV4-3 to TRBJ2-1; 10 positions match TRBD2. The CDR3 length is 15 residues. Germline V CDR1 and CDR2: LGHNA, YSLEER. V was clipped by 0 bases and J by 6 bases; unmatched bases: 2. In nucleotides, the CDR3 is TGCGCCAGCAGCCAAGAAAGCGGGAGGGCCAATGAGCAGTTCTTC. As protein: CASSQESGRANEQFF.

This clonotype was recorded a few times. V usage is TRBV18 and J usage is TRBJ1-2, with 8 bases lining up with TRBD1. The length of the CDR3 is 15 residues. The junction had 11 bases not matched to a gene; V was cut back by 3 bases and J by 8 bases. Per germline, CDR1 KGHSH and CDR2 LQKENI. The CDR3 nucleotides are TGTGCCAGCTCACCCTCGACAGGGGAGGGAGGAGGCTACACCTTC. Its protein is CASSPSTGEGGGYTF.

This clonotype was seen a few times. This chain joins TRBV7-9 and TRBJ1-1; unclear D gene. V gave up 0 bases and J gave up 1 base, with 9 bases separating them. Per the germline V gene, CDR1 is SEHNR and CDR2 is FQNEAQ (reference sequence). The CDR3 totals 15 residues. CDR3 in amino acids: CASSLAGGKNTEAFF. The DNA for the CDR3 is TGTGCCAGCAGCTTAGCAGGCGGGAAGAACACTGAAGCTTTCTTT.